This T cell receptor (beta chain) emerged from a study of regulatory T cells in long-lasting Graves disease. CDR1 SEHNR and CDR2 FQNEAQ come from the germline V gene (reference sequence). The length of the CDR3 is 14 residues. The trim removed 5 bases at V and 2 bases at J, leaving 4 bases unmatched. As for time point: persistent/refractory GD, antithyroid drugs over 5 years with positive TRAb. RNA extracted from PBMCs served as the sequencing template. iRepertoire HTBI primers and Arm-PCR of CDR3 regions built TCR beta libraries. Using its own MiXCR run on the multiplex PCR reads, TCRdb lists one record per CDR3 protein. Here the sample spans roughly 450,000 distinct CDR3 sequences, 23% being singletons.

The chain links TRBV7-9 to TRBJ1-2; TRBD1 matches at 8 bases. The clonotype comes from a female donor with Graves disease. Specimen: peripheral blood mononuclear cells (PBMCs), collected when the disease was refractory, from a patient treated with antithyroid drugs. The CDR3, as DNA: TGTGCCAGCAGCGCAGGACAGGGCAACTATGGCTACACCTTC. Translating gives CASSAGQGNYGYTF. The full variable domain, rest sourced from reference TRBV7-9 and TRBJ1-2, is DTGVSQNPRHKITKRGQNVTFRCDPISEHNRLYWYRQTLGQGPEFLTYFQNEAQLEKSRLLSDRFSAERPKGSFSTLEIQRTEQGDSAMYLCASSAGQGNYGYTFGSGTRLTVV.